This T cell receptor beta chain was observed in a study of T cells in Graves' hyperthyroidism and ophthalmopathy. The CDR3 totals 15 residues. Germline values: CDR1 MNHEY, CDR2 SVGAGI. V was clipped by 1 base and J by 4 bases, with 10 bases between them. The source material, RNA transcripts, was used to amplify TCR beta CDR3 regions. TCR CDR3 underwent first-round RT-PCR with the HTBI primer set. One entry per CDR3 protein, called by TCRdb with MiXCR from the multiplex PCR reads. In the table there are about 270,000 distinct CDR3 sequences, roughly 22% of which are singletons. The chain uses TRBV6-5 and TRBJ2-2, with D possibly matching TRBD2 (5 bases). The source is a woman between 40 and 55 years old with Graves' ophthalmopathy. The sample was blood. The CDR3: CASSYYSVSTGELFF. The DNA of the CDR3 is TGTGCCAGCAGTTACTATAGCGTGAGCACCGGGGAGCTGTTTTTT.